The 31 T cell receptor beta chains presented below share a single source sample, sequenced in a study of blood T cell repertoires in COVID-19. The repertoire was sequenced with immunoSEQ multiplex PCR; TCRdb's copy has only in-frame clones and lacks some. The data contain around 200,000 clones, about 88% of them singletons. The sample was PBMCs or T cells enriched from blood (not recorded which). The receptor set was obtained from a woman between 18 and 30 years old who had recovered from COVID-19.

This sequence joins TRBV18 and TRBJ1-4; 7 bases agree with TRBD1. The CDR3 is 15 residues long. CDR1 is KGHSH and CDR2 is LQKENI in the germline V gene. V dropped 3 bases and J dropped 2; count of bases not matched to a gene: 3. In nucleotides, the CDR3 is TGTGCCAGCTCACCGGTGGGACAGACTAATGAAAAACTGTTTTTT. It specifies CASSPVGQTNEKLFF.

The genes are TRBV7-9 and TRBJ2-1, with 8 bases fitting TRBD2. The CDR3 is 18 amino acids. The germline CDR1 and CDR2 sequences are SEHNR and FQNEAQ (reference sequence). J gave up 9 bases and V 5 bases, and 21 bases lay outside the gene matches. CDR3 sequence: CASSPGARVALSGSEQFF. CDR3 bases: TGTGCCAGCAGCCCCGGGGCTCGAGTGGCCCTCAGCGGGAGTGAGCAGTTCTTC.

The CDR3: CASSPDISGANVLTF. The CDR3 DNA reads as TGTGCCAGCTCACCCGACATCTCTGGGGCCAACGTCCTGACTTTC. The chain links TRBV18 to TRBJ2-6; D uncertain. V lost 3 bases to trimming and J lost 0 bases, with 6 bases between them. The CDR3 is made up of 15 amino acids. Germline assignment: CDR1 KGHSH and CDR2 LQKENI.

The rearrangement links TRBV21-1 to TRBJ1-5; the table's TRBD1 call for D was not verified on the DNA. TRBV21-1 is a documented pseudogene. CDR3 size: 13 residues. The CDR3: CASPQGPDQPQHF. The CDR3 region has the DNA TGTGCCAGTCCTCAGGGGCCGGATCAGCCCCAGCATTTT.

The V and J genes are TRBV7-2 and TRBJ2-7; 11 nucleotides agree with TRBD2. Per germline, CDR1 SGHTA and CDR2 FQGNSA. This CDR3 has 16 residues. Trimming removed 3 bases from V and 4 bases from J; junction bases left unmatched: 8. The CDR3 loop reads CASSLGLAGGTYEQYF. CDR3 bases: TGTGCCAGCAGCTTGGGGCTAGCGGGAGGTACATACGAGCAGTACTTC.

DNA of the CDR3: TGTGCCAGCAGTTTCAGTACAGGGGGACTGCCCCAGCATTTT. Its protein is CASSFSTGGLPQHF. The rearrangement uses TRBV27 and TRBJ1-5; TRBD1 aligns across 8 bases. The CDR3 has 14 residues. V was clipped by 3 bases and J by 9 bases; unmatched bases: 7. Germline-derived CDR1 and CDR2 are MNHEY and SMNVEV (reference sequence).

This chain uses TRBV9 with TRBJ2-2, with a weak D call TRBD1 (6 bases). Between the trimmed V and J ends, which lost 1 base and 7 bases, there was a span of 8 bases. CDR3 length: 13 amino acids. CDR1 is SGDLS, CDR2 YYNGEE, per germline. CDR3 loop: CASSVNRDGELFF. In DNA, the CDR3 is TGTGCCAGCAGCGTAAACAGGGACGGGGAGCTGTTTTTT.

The gene calls are TRBV5-1 and TRBJ2-5; no definite D call. The ends were cut back, 7 bases at V and 1 base at J, with 11 bases in the middle. The CDR3 contains 13 residues. The germline gives CDR1 SGHRS, CDR2 YFSETQ. The CDR3 sequence: CASRLTPQETQYF. The CDR3 region has the DNA TGCGCCAGCCGACTGACTCCCCAAGAGACCCAGTACTTC.

The chain couples TRBV12-3 or TRBV12-4 to TRBJ2-5; 8 bases line up with TRBD2. This CDR3 is 13 amino acids long. V trimming: 8 bases; J trimming: 2 bases; junction bases outside the gene matches: 4. Here the CDR3 reads CASGLAAQETQYF. CDR3 DNA sequence: TGTGCCAGCGGACTAGCAGCGCAAGAGACCCAGTACTTC.

This chain joins TRBV30 and TRBJ2-3; 10 nucleotides match TRBD1. V was clipped by 5 bases and J by 0 bases; unmatched bases: 2. The CDR3 consists of 14 residues. CDR1 is GTSNPN, CDR2 SVGIG, per germline (reference sequence). CDR3 coding DNA: TGTGCCTGGGGGACAGGGGAAAGCACAGATACGCAGTATTTT. Amino acids: CAWGTGESTDTQYF.

The chain uses TRBV19 and TRBJ1-5; 8 positions agree with TRBD1. The CDR3 is 22 residues long. The junction had 22 bases not matched to a gene; V was cut back by 3 bases and J by 0 bases. Germline lookup yields CDR1 LNHDA and CDR2 SQIVND (reference sequence). The CDR3 region is CASSILTRGTGRSADSNQPQHF. CDR3 sequence (DNA): TGTGCCAGTAGTATTCTCACGAGAGGGACAGGCAGGAGTGCCGATAGCAATCAGCCCCAGCATTTT.

The V and J genes are TRBV5-1 and TRBJ2-7, with D tentatively TRBD2 (5 bases). This CDR3 contains 14 residues. V was shortened by 3 bases and J by 3 bases, with 13 bases between the two germline ends. Germline V gene lookup returns CDR1 SGHRS and CDR2 YFSETQ. The CDR3, as DNA: TGCGCCAGCAGCTCGGACTCGGGTATCTACGAGCAGTACTTC. Residues: CASSSDSGIYEQYF.

The rearrangement joins TRBV15 to TRBJ2-3, with 8 bases lining up with TRBD2. CDR1 is LNHNV and CDR2 is YYDKDF in the germline V gene (reference sequence). CDR3 length: 17 residues. Trimming removed 0 bases from V and 1 base from J; junction bases left unmatched: 6. CDR3 sequence reads: CATSRDESGGGTDTQYF. In nucleotides, the CDR3 is TGTGCCACCAGCAGAGATGAATCGGGAGGGGGCACAGATACGCAGTATTTT.

The chain couples TRBV5-1 to TRBJ1-4; 9 bases are shared with TRBD1. This CDR3 has 16 amino acids. V was clipped by 4 bases and J by 2 bases; unmatched bases: 6. Germline V gene data show CDR1 as SGHRS and CDR2 as YFSETQ. The CDR3 DNA follows: TGCGCCAGCAGCACGGGACAGGGTGGCACTAATGAAAAACTGTTTTTT. It translates to CASSTGQGGTNEKLFF.

Here the CDR3 DNA reads TGTGCCTGGAGTGTAATCGATAATTCACCCCTCCACTTT. It codes for CAWSVIDNSPLHF. V usage is TRBV30 and J usage is TRBJ1-6; the D is unclear. Germline V CDR1 and CDR2: GTSNPN, SVGIG (reference sequence). V was trimmed by 0 bases and J by 5 bases, leaving 5 bases between them. The CDR3 sequence is 13 residues long.

The V call is TRBV27, the J call TRBJ2-6; D not resolved. Germline-derived CDR1 and CDR2 are MNHEY and SMNVEV (reference sequence). V shed 8 bases and J shed 1 base, with 9 bases lying between them. CDR3 length: 14 residues. CDR3 sequence (DNA): TGTGCCAGCTCAGGAACTTCTGGGGCCAACGTCCTGACTTTC. Encoded protein: CASSGTSGANVLTF.

V is TRBV5-1 and J is TRBJ2-6; 8 bases align to TRBD1. Germline V gene sequence: CDR1 SGHRS, CDR2 YFSETQ. V trimming: 4 bases; J trimming: 0 bases; junction bases outside the gene matches: 9. The CDR3 runs 18 residues. The CDR3 nucleotides are TGCGCCAGCAGCGTTGGACAGGGCCTACTCTCTGGGGCCAACGTCCTGACTTTC. It yields the protein CASSVGQGLLSGANVLTF. Full variable domain (rest looked up from reference TRBV5-1 and TRBJ2-6): KAGVTQTPRYLIKTRGQQVTLSCSPISGHRSVSWYQQTPGQGLQFLFEYFSETQRNKGNFPGRFSGRQFSNSRSEMNVSTLELGDSALYLCASSVGQGLLSGANVLTFGAGSRLTVL.

The chain links TRBV30 to TRBJ2-7; a weak D match, TRBD1 (6 bases). CDR1 is GTSNPN, CDR2 SVGIG, per germline (reference sequence). The CDR3 totals 16 residues. V was shortened by 0 bases and J by 7 bases, with 22 bases between the two germline ends. CDR3 loop: CAWSVRGTPTYGEQYF. The CDR3, as DNA: TGTGCCTGGAGTGTACGAGGGACACCAACCTACGGGGAGCAGTACTTC.

The chain joins TRBV28 to TRBJ1-2, with D unclear. The CDR3 contains 12 residues. Trimming stripped 5 bases from V and 7 bases from J, with 11 bases between. Germline V gene lookup returns CDR1 MDHEN and CDR2 SYDVKM. This CDR3 is CASSELSSGYTF. Here the CDR3 DNA reads TGTGCCAGCAGTGAACTATCAAGTGGCTACACCTTC.

This clone was observed once. The V gene is TRBV12-3 or TRBV12-4, the J gene TRBJ2-1, with D maybe TRBD2 (7 bases). The V end was cut by 1 base, the J end by 13 bases, with 11 bases between. This CDR3 is 12 amino acids long. CDR3 loop: CASSLEGGGQFF. The CDR3 nucleotides are TGTGCCAGCAGTTTAGAGGGAGGGGGTCAGTTCTTC.

The chain employs TRBV12-3 or TRBV12-4 and TRBJ2-7, with D possibly matching TRBD1 (6 bases). V lost 6 bases, J lost 2 bases, and 11 bases lay in between. The CDR3 has 13 amino acids. The CDR3 is CASSRTEPYEQYF. The CDR3 DNA reads as TGTGCCAGCAGCAGGACAGAGCCCTACGAGCAGTACTTC.

The rearrangement links TRBV5-4 to TRBJ2-1; 7 nucleotides line up with TRBD2. The CDR3 consists of 15 residues. The ends lost 4 bases at V and 0 bases at J; junction bases unmatched: 4. Germline CDR1 is SGHNT and CDR2 is YYREEE (reference sequence). Here the CDR3 reads CASSHWGGSYNEQFF. CDR3 DNA sequence: TGTGCCAGCAGCCATTGGGGGGGCTCCTACAATGAGCAGTTCTTC.

The chain employs TRBV28 and TRBJ2-5; D is uncertain. The germline gives CDR1 MDHEN, CDR2 SYDVKM. This CDR3 region has 11 residues. V was clipped by 5 bases and J by 5 bases, with 6 bases between them. Here the CDR3 reads CASSAAETQYF. The CDR3 DNA follows: TGTGCCAGCAGTGCCGCGGAGACCCAGTACTTC. Full variable domain (remainder filled in from reference TRBV28 and TRBJ2-5): DVKVTQSSRYLVKRTGEKVFLECVQDMDHENMFWYRQDPGLGLRLIYFSYDVKMKEKGDIPEGYSVSREKKERFSLILESASTNQTSMYLCASSAAETQYFGPGTRLLVL.

This clone was seen only a few times. The chain uses TRBV11-3 and TRBJ2-2; D gene ambiguous. Per germline, CDR1 SGHNT and CDR2 YENEEA. The CDR3 has 13 amino acids. V was shortened by 0 bases and J by 7 bases, with 6 bases between the two germline ends. The CDR3 is CASSLDQVGELFF. For the CDR3, the DNA is TGTGCCAGCAGCTTAGATCAGGTCGGGGAGCTGTTTTTT.

The chain combines TRBV3-1 (or the pseudogene TRBV3-2) with TRBJ2-7; 8 positions match TRBD2. The CDR3 totals 15 residues. Per the germline V gene, CDR1 is LGHDT and CDR2 is YNNKEL (reference sequence). After removal of 4 bases from V and 5 bases from J, the junction contained 10 bases not matched to a gene. CDR3 sequence: CASSLSSGILHEQYF. CDR3 coding DNA: TGTGCCAGCAGCCTCAGTAGCGGGATCCTCCACGAGCAGTACTTC.

The chain is built from TRBV20-1 and TRBJ2-4; D possibly corresponds to TRBD1 (5 bases). The CDR3 spans 14 residues. The germline V gene encodes CDR1 DFQATT and CDR2 SNEGSKA (reference sequence). V gave up 3 bases and J gave up 8 bases, with 17 bases separating them. The CDR3 is CSASSQGLSDIQYF. The CDR3, as DNA: TGCAGTGCTAGTTCGCAGGGTTTGTCGGACATTCAGTACTTC.

The chain links TRBV6-5 to TRBJ2-1, with D unresolved. CDR1 MNHEY and CDR2 SVGAGI come from the germline V gene. V lost 0 bases and J 7 bases, leaving 10 bases between the germline ends. The CDR3 is 14 amino acids. CDR3 nucleotide sequence: TGTGCCAGCAGTTACTCACCGGCTAGTAATGAGCAGTTCTTC. This sequence encodes CASSYSPASNEQFF.

This clone came up a few times. The CDR3 DNA is TGTGCCAGCACCTCGACAGGGGGTTTTTCACCCCTCCACTTT. Protein sequence: CASTSTGGFSPLHF. The J gene is TRBJ1-6, the V gene TRBV27; 9 bases are a match to TRBD1. The CDR3 loop spans 14 amino acids. CDR1 is MNHEY and CDR2 is SMNVEV in the germline V gene (reference sequence). Unmatched junction bases numbered 7, after V lost 7 bases and J lost 9 bases.

J is TRBJ1-5 and V is TRBV18, with 12 bases that match TRBD1. Per the germline V gene, CDR1 is KGHSH and CDR2 is LQKENI. With V trimmed by 6 bases and J by 6 bases, 12 bases remained unmatched. The CDR3 sequence is 17 residues long. The CDR3 DNA sequence: TGTGCCAGCTCCCACCTGGGACAGGGGGCGAGGGGTCAGCCCCAGCATTTT. Protein product: CASSHLGQGARGQPQHF. Using reference TRBV18 and TRBJ1-5 for the parts outside the CDR3, the full variable domain is NAGVMQNPRHLVRRRGQEARLRCSPMKGHSHVYWYRQLPEEGLKFMVYLQKENIIDESGMPKERFSAEFPKEGPSILRIQQVVRGDSAAYFCASSHLGQGARGQPQHFGDGTRLSIL.

The rearrangement joins TRBV14 to TRBJ2-7, with D maybe TRBD1 (6 bases). The V gene's germline CDR1 is SGHDN and CDR2 FVKESK. The germline V and J ends were trimmed by 3 bases and 10 bases, with 13 bases remaining between them. The length of the CDR3 is 12 residues. DNA of the CDR3: TGTGCCAGCAGCCAGGCAGGGACAAGCCAGTACTTC. Encoded protein: CASSQAGTSQYF.

The chain is built from TRBV5-1 and TRBJ2-4, with 10 bases that match TRBD1. V dropped 6 bases and J dropped 1; count of bases not matched to a gene: 7. The CDR3 consists of 16 residues. The germline CDR1 and CDR2 sequences are SGHRS and YFSETQ. In nucleotides, the CDR3 is TGCGCCAGCAACTGGACAGGGGGAGCGGCCAAAAACATTCAGTACTTC. The encoded protein is CASNWTGGAAKNIQYF.